This paragraph covers one T cell receptor beta chain sequence. The data were taken from a study of blood T cell repertoires in COVID-19. Study summary: Specimens from acute and convalescent COVID-19 originated in the United States, Italy and Spain. The analysed material was cDNA or gDNA that came from T cells, B-cell-depleted T cells, or PBMCs.

Original processing notes: Nucleated cell counts were estimated from reference gene primer amplification. The repertoire was sequenced with immunoSEQ multiplex PCR; TCRdb's copy has only in-frame clones and lacks some. V and J calls and clone size come straight from that table; D and trimming were deduced from the DNA. The sample contains over 200,000 clones, about 80% of which appear only once. The V gene's germline CDR1 is LGHDT and CDR2 YNNKEL (reference sequence). CDR3 length equals 12 residues. Deletions cut 4 bases from V and 4 bases from J, with 5 bases between. This chain uses TRBV3-1 (or the pseudogene TRBV3-2) with TRBJ1-5; D not resolved. The sample taken for sequencing was peripheral blood. The sequence came from an elderly woman with acute or convalescent COVID-19. Written as DNA, the CDR3 is TGTGCCAGCAGCCCCCTTAATCAGCCCCAGCATTTT. It specifies CASSPLNQPQHF.